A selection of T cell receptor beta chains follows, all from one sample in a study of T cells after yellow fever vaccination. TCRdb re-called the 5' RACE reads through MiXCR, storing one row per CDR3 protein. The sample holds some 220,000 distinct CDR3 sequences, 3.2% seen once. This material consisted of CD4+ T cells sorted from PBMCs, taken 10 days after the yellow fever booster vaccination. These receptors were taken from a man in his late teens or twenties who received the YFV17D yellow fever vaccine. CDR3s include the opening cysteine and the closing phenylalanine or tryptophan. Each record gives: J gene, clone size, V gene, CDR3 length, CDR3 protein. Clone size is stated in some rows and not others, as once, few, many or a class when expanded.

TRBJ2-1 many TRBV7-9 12 CASSWGENEQFF
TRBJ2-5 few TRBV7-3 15 CASSFSGGLGETQYF
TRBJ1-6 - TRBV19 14 CASTLGGGSAPLHF
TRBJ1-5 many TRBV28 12 CASSVREQPQHF
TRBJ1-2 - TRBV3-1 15 CASSQDFGGARGYTF
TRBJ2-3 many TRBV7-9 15 CASSYRDRAPDTQYF
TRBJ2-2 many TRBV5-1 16 CASSPQQTANTGELFF
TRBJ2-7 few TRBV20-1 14 CSANSQGSTYEQYF
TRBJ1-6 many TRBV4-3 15 CASSQEGRWDSPLHF
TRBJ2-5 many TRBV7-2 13 CASSPPFRKTQYF
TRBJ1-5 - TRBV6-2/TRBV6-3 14 CASRAGTGNQPQHF
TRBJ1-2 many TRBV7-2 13 CASSSPGGRGYTF
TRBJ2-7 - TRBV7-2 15 CACSLRTGREYEQYF
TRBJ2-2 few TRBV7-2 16 CASSFPRGLDTGELFF
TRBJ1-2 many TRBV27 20 CASSLSPFGDRGFVDYGYTF
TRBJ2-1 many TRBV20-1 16 CSAISSGGAYPNEQFF